This TCR beta chain was profiled in a study of memory CD4+ T cells and cytomegalovirus serostatus (dated by TCRdb to the late 2010s). For the wider study: The cohort comprised roughly 35 healthy Belgian adults, 9 CMV seropositive and some 24 CMV seronegative. To replicate a published TCR-based CMV serostatus classifier, the study sequenced CD4+ memory TCRbeta repertoires from a Belgian cohort whose cytomegalovirus serostatus was known.

The Quick-DNA Microprep Kit was used to extract genomic DNA from the sorted cells. TCRbeta DNA was amplified with the immunoSEQ hsTCRbeta kit following the manufacturer's protocol. An Illumina MiSeq instrument was used to sequence the TCRbeta libraries. On the authors' methods: Following removal of out-of-frame sequences, 2.3 million or so distinct TCRbeta sequences were retained, with an average of roughly 70,000 per individual. Two values were used to score each individual: the count of some 150 previously reported CMV-associated TCRbeta sequences and the total count of productive distinct TCRbeta sequences. A beta-binomial model was reimplemented in Python, and scikit-learn random forests with default parameters were trained on data from the US cohort. On the Belgian cohort, classifier performance was reported as the median AUC, along with percentile confidence intervals, across 10,000 bootstrap iterations. TCRdb retrieved this table from immuneACCESS and kept in-frame rearrangements only. Not all clones are present; in checked studies, unresolved V genes account for under half, and no reason is known for the remainder. Clone size and the V and J calls come from that table; the DNA yielded D and trimming. For this sample the table gives just over 25,000 clones, of which 75% were detected only once. The top ten clonotypes cover around 1% of the sample.

Notes on this clone: Its recognized antigen is unknown. No base quality values were provided; no much bigger clone lies one nucleotide off.

Study-wide conclusions, independent of this receptor: For predicting CMV serostatus, the median bootstrapped AUC was roughly 0.96 using the original framework and about 0.89 using a US-trained random forest. A median bootstrapped AUC of around 0.95 with a 95% CI of 0.76-1.00 was achieved on the Belgian cohort by the original-framework classifier. Only CD4+CD45RO+ memory cells were sequenced, in contrast to the original study, which included naive and memory CD4+ and CD8+ populations. The results were interpreted as suggesting that the CMV-associated TCR signature is mostly present in the CD4+ memory repertoire. Of 150 to 200 previously reported CMV-associated TCRbeta sequences, approximately 70 appeared in the CD4+ memory repertoires, each in one to five individuals.

Per the germline V gene, MGHDK is the CDR1 and SYGVNS is the CDR2. The CDR3 holds 13 amino acids from the cysteine to the phenylalanine. Here the CDR3 DNA is all that survives: 39 bases in frame from base 1. V sheds 4 bases and J sheds 7 bases, leaving 11 bases between their ends. A FACSAria II was used to sort memory CD4+ T cells, defined as single viable CD3+CD4+CD8-CD45RO+ cells. CMV serostatus was determined using a Roche Elecsys assay that detects serum IgG against CMV pp150, pp28, p38 and p52. Following thawing, total CD4+ T cells were enriched through positive selection using CD4 magnetic microbeads. The samples came from a different study that was designed specifically to examine the CD4+ T cell memory repertoire. Peripheral blood mononuclear cells were isolated and cryopreserved following standard operating procedures; serum was stored at -80 °C. The staining relied on CD3-PerCP (BW264/56), CD4-APC (RPA-T4), CD45RO-PE (UCHT1) and CD8-Pacific Orange (3B5) antibodies, and Sytox blue was used to exclude non-viable cells.

The clonotype was recovered from an adult in good health and CMV-seronegative. The rearranged chain carries TRBV25-1 and TRBJ2-1; the D gene is unclear. Sample: memory CD4+ T cells from blood. The CDR3 is CASSGMQWNEQFF. The base sequence is TGTGCCAGCAGTGGTATGCAGTGGAATGAGCAGTTCTTC.